Below, 23 T cell receptor beta chains from the same sample are listed, as sequenced in a study of T cells in Graves' hyperthyroidism and ophthalmopathy. Regions amplified from RNA transcripts were the TCR beta CDR3 regions. In the first-round RT-PCR of the TCR CDR3, the HTBI primer set was used. TCRdb redid the calling of the multiplex PCR reads with MiXCR, one entry per CDR3 protein. The sample shows hundreds of thousands of distinct CDR3 sequences, roughly 15% of them seen only once. Sequencing was done on a sample of blood. These receptor sequences come from a woman aged 55-70 years with Graves' ophthalmopathy.

The sample holds many counts of this clonotype. The rearrangement links TRBV28 to TRBJ2-7; D is possibly TRBD2 (6 bases). Between the trimmed V and J ends, which lost 10 bases and 1 base, there was a span of 17 bases. This CDR3 spans 14 amino acids. In germline, CDR1 is MDHEN, CDR2 SYDVKM. The chain's CDR3 is CATQSPGLSYEQYF. CDR3 bases: TGTGCCACCCAGTCCCCGGGACTGTCCTACGAGCAGTACTTC.

The chain is built from TRBV20-1 and TRBJ2-1, with D possibly matching TRBD1 (6 bases). The V end lost 3 bases, the J end lost 3 bases, and 12 bases lay between the germline ends. Germline CDR1 is DFQATT and CDR2 is SNEGSKA (reference sequence). This CDR3 contains 14 residues. CDR3 nucleotides: TGCAGTGCTAGGGAACAGGGACACTACAATGAGCAGTTCTTC. Translating gives CSAREQGHYNEQFF.

This clonotype has a handful of counts. This sequence joins TRBV13 and TRBJ1-3; the D is unclear. The CDR3 loop spans 14 amino acids. V shed 3 bases and J shed 0 bases, with 6 bases lying between them. Germline V gene sequence: CDR1 PRHDT, CDR2 FYEKMQ (reference sequence). CDR3 bases: TGTGCCAGCAGCTTGGGCCACTCTGGAAACACCATATATTTT. Translated: CASSLGHSGNTIYF.

This clonotype showed up many times. The chain recombines TRBV18 with TRBJ2-5, with a possible D match to TRBD1 (6 bases). Germline CDR1 reads KGHSH; CDR2 reads LQKENI. The CDR3 covers 15 residues. Trimming stripped 3 bases from V and 2 bases from J, with 13 bases between. The CDR3 nucleotides are TGTGCCAGCTCACCCGGGACACCCCGGCAAGAGACCCAGTACTTC. This gives the protein CASSPGTPRQETQYF.

This clonotype was detected only a few times. The DNA for the CDR3 is TGTGCCAGCAGCTCAACAGGGGGAGTATCCCAGCCCCAGCATTTT. This encodes CASSSTGGVSQPQHF. The chain links TRBV7-9 to TRBJ1-5; TRBD1 agrees at 8 bases. The CDR3 runs 15 residues. With 4 bases clipped from V and 7 bases from J, the junction kept 9 bases outside the gene matches. Germline V gives CDR1 SEHNR, CDR2 FQNEAQ (reference sequence).

This clonotype was recorded at least ten times. The chain is built from TRBV7-9 and TRBJ2-5; TRBD2 aligns across 11 bases. With V trimmed by 5 bases and J by 0 bases, 2 bases remained unmatched. This CDR3 has 15 amino acids. Germline V gene lookup returns CDR1 SEHNR and CDR2 FQNEAQ (reference sequence). CDR3 sequence (DNA): TGTGCCAGCAGCCGACTAGCGGGGTACCAAGAGACCCAGTACTTC. This encodes CASSRLAGYQETQYF.

A note on this clonotype: A much larger clone is a single base away; this may be a read error. The chain links TRBV7-6 to TRBJ2-1; D not certain. The CDR3 consists of 16 residues. The germline gives CDR1 SGHVS, CDR2 FNYEAQ. CDR3 sequence: CASSLEGGLAYNEQLF. Written as DNA, the CDR3 is TGTGCCAGCAGCTTAGAGGGCGGCCTTGCATACAATGAGCAGCTCTTC.

This clonotype was counted between two and nine times. A much larger clone is a single base away; this may be a read error. This chain uses TRBV27 with TRBJ2-1, with 13 bases lining up with TRBD2. V dropped 7 bases and J dropped 8; count of bases not matched to a gene: 5. Germline V CDR1 and CDR2: MNHEY, SMNVEV (reference sequence). The CDR3 has 14 residues. CDR3: CASTRTSGSDEQFF. CDR3 nucleotides: TGTGCCAGCACTCGGACTAGCGGGAGTGATGAGCAGTTCTTC.

This clonotype occurred many times. The rearrangement links TRBV18 to TRBJ2-1, with no clear D. This CDR3 is 14 amino acids long. Trimming cost V 6 bases and J 0 bases, with 9 bases left between them. Germline V CDR1 and CDR2: KGHSH, LQKENI. The CDR3 region has the DNA TGTGCCAGCTCGGACCCGGGCTCCTACAATGAGCAGTTCTTC. The encoded protein is CASSDPGSYNEQFF. Full variable domain (missing parts from reference TRBV18 and TRBJ2-1): NAGVMQNPRHLVRRRGQEARLRCSPMKGHSHVYWYRQLPEEGLKFMVYLQKENIIDESGMPKERFSAEFPKEGPSILRIQQVVRGDSAAYFCASSDPGSYNEQFFGPGTRLTVL.

The chain links TRBV20-1 to TRBJ2-7, with D maybe TRBD2 (5 bases). Germline assignment: CDR1 DFQATT and CDR2 SNEGSKA (reference sequence). The CDR3 totals 14 residues. V lost 0 bases, J lost 3 bases, and 12 bases lay in between. The CDR3 spells CSARDWTERYEQYF. CDR3 nucleotide sequence: TGCAGTGCTAGAGACTGGACTGAACGCTACGAGCAGTACTTC.

This clonotype has only a few counts. The chain is built from TRBV10-1 and TRBJ2-2; D remains ambiguous. The CDR3 is made up of 13 amino acids. The V gene's germline CDR1 is WNHNN and CDR2 SYGVQD (reference sequence). Deletions cut 0 bases from V and 6 bases from J, with 5 bases between. For the CDR3, the DNA is TGCGCCAGCAGTGAGTCGTTGGCCGGGGAGCTGTTTTTT. It encodes CASSESLAGELFF.

The chain couples TRBV19 to TRBJ1-5, with a tentative D call TRBD1 (5 bases). V was clipped by 6 bases and J by 4 bases, with 22 bases between them. The germline CDR1 and CDR2 sequences are LNHDA and SQIVND (reference sequence). The length of the CDR3 is 17 residues. The CDR3 bases are TGTGCCAGTAGCCCGAGAGGGGCACACTCCTATAATCAGCCCCAGCATTTT. This codes for CASSPRGAHSYNQPQHF.

This clonotype was counted ten times or more. The chain carries TRBV28 and TRBJ2-5; 7 bases are a match to TRBD2. The CDR3 covers 15 residues. The germline V gene encodes CDR1 MDHEN and CDR2 SYDVKM. V shed 4 bases, J shed 5 bases, and the junction held 10 bases outside the gene matches. CDR3 in DNA: TGTGCCAGCAGTTGGGGGAGGGGCGGCGTGGAGACCCAGTACTTC. Its translation: CASSWGRGGVETQYF.

In its sample, this clonotype was seen many times. The rearrangement links TRBV3-1 to TRBJ2-7; D gene unclear. V was pared by 4 bases and J by 3 bases, with 13 bases between. Germline CDR1 and CDR2: LGHDT and YNNKEL (reference sequence). The CDR3 sequence is 14 residues long. For the CDR3, the DNA is TGTGCCAGCAGCCTTCACTTAGAAGTCTACGAGCAGTACTTC. This codes for CASSLHLEVYEQYF.

This clonotype was observed many times. V is TRBV10-1 and J is TRBJ2-7; D is possibly TRBD2 (6 bases). The CDR3 is made up of 15 amino acids. Germline V gene lookup returns CDR1 WNHNN and CDR2 SYGVQD (reference sequence). The ends were cut back, 2 bases at V and 2 bases at J, with 13 bases in the middle. As DNA, the CDR3 is TGCGCCAGCAGTGAGACGGGGGTAGCCCCCTACGAGCAGTACTTC. This sequence encodes CASSETGVAPYEQYF.

This clonotype occurred many times. The chain is built from TRBV3-1 and TRBJ2-2; no clear D. With 2 bases removed from V and 2 bases from J, the gap between germline ends came to 3 bases. CDR1 and CDR2 from the germline V gene are LGHDT and YNNKEL (reference sequence). This CDR3 spans 13 amino acids. The CDR3: CASSQHNTGELFF. The CDR3 DNA reads TGTGCCAGCAGCCAACACAACACCGGGGAGCTGTTTTTT.

The chain is built from TRBV7-9 and TRBJ2-7; D possibly corresponds to TRBD1 (6 bases). Germline CDR1 SEHNR, CDR2 FQNEAQ (reference sequence). Trimming took off 3 bases at V and 2 bases at J, with 14 bases between the two ends. The CDR3 has 15 residues. This chain's CDR3 is CASSFYPGAPYEQYF. The CDR3 coding sequence is TGTGCCAGCAGCTTTTATCCAGGGGCCCCCTACGAGCAGTACTTC. The complete variable domain, with remaining parts taken from reference TRBV7-9 and TRBJ2-7, reads DTGVSQNPRHKITKRGQNVTFRCDPISEHNRLYWYRQTLGQGPEFLTYFQNEAQLEKSRLLSDRFSAERPKGSFSTLEIQRTEQGDSAMYLCASSFYPGAPYEQYFGPGTRLTVT.

This clonotype was seen only a few times. The J gene is TRBJ2-2, the V gene TRBV12-3 or TRBV12-4; no definite D call. V dropped 6 bases and J dropped 3 bases, with 29 bases sitting between them. The length of the CDR3 is 20 residues. The CDR3 sequence: CASRLGYTGRQVRDTGELFF. The DNA for the CDR3 is TGTGCCAGCAGACTTGGGTATACGGGCCGTCAAGTAAGGGACACCGGGGAGCTGTTTTTT.

This clonotype has a count of ten or more. The chain recombines TRBV28 with TRBJ1-4; D call uncertain. Trimming left V 8 bases short and J 5 bases short, with 12 bases between. CDR3 length: 13 residues. In germline, CDR1 is MDHEN, CDR2 SYDVKM. The CDR3, as DNA: TGTGCCAGCGGTTCCCAGGTCAATGAAAAACTGTTTTTT. This gives the protein CASGSQVNEKLFF.

In this sample, this clonotype turned up many times. This sequence joins TRBV28 and TRBJ1-2; D not certain. Trimming pared 6 bases from V and 10 bases from J, leaving 18 bases between. The CDR3 is 13 residues long. Germline V CDR1 and CDR2: MDHEN, SYDVKM. The CDR3 sequence: CASSTGLSFDYTF. DNA of the CDR3: TGTGCCAGCAGCACCGGACTGTCGTTCGACTACACCTTC.

At least ten counts were recorded for this clonotype. The chain is built from TRBV12-3 or TRBV12-4 and TRBJ1-5; D is perhaps TRBD1 (6 bases). The CDR3 sequence is 18 residues long. Trimming left V 8 bases short and J 0 bases short, with 23 bases between. CDR3 sequence: CASGVGGPDTYSNQPQHF. Here the CDR3 DNA reads TGTGCCAGCGGAGTAGGGGGGCCTGACACTTATAGCAATCAGCCCCAGCATTTT.

This clonotype was observed many times. The rearrangement uses TRBV3-1 and TRBJ1-1, with unresolved D. This CDR3 has 15 amino acids. In germline, CDR1 is LGHDT, CDR2 YNNKEL (reference sequence). Trimming took off 1 base at V and 3 bases at J, with 12 bases between the two ends. Here the CDR3 reads CASSQGAGRDTEAFF. As DNA, the CDR3 is TGTGCCAGCAGCCAAGGGGCGGGTAGGGACACTGAAGCTTTCTTT.

This chain connects TRBV5-8 to TRBJ2-2; D unresolved. CDR1 and CDR2 from the germline V gene are SGHTS and YDEGEE. V gave up 1 base and J gave up 0 bases, with 10 bases separating them. The CDR3 covers 16 residues. CDR3 bases: TGTGCCAGCAGCTTGAGGCAGGCCCCGAACACCGGGGAGCTGTTTTTT. Translating it yields CASSLRQAPNTGELFF. Supplemented by reference TRBV5-8 and TRBJ2-2, the full variable domain reads EAGVTQSPTHLIKTRGQQATLRCSPISGHTSVYWYQQALGLGLQFLLWYDEGEERNRGNFPPRFSGRQFPNYSSELNVNALELEDSALYLCASSLRQAPNTGELFFGEGSRLTVL.